This T cell receptor (beta chain) was observed in a study of T-cell memory formation after mild COVID-19. Study-level results: For contracting clones, CD4+ ones sat mainly in CM and EM, CD8+ in EMRA. Memory sampled before infection contained some responding clones, suggesting cross-reactive memory joined.

Note on this clonotype: The target antigen is unknown.

CDR3 length: 15 residues. V trimming: 6 bases; J trimming: 0 bases; junction bases outside the gene matches: 7. Germline CDR1 MDHEN, CDR2 SYDVKM. TCRdb passed the 5' RACE reads through MiXCR, listing each CDR3 protein once. Among around 130,000 distinct CDR3 sequences listed, around 15% were seen once. The source of this sequence is a man aged 18 to 29 who had mild COVID-19 (a few samples of this study predate the infection). Cell type and time point are not known. Sequencing input: PBMCs or a T cell subset sorted from them (not recorded which). The V and J genes are TRBV28 and TRBJ2-5; 7 nucleotides agree with TRBD2. CDR3 nucleotide sequence: TGTGCCAGCAGCCCAAACAGCGGGAACCAAGAGACCCAGTACTTC. This sequence encodes CASSPNSGNQETQYF.